The T cell receptor (beta chain) described here comes from a study of regulatory T cells in long-lasting Graves disease. Overall study: Positive TSH receptor antibodies alongside over 5 years of antithyroid drugs were what marked Graves' disease as persistent.

Germline lookup yields CDR1 MDHEN and CDR2 SYDVKM. The CDR3 covers 18 residues. Assembly of TCR beta libraries relied on iRepertoire HTBI primers together with Arm-PCR of CDR3 regions. TCRdb reanalysed the multiplex PCR reads using MiXCR and keeps one entry per CDR3 protein. Of about 660,000 distinct CDR3 sequences listed, around 30% were seen once; the top ten hold roughly 46%. Study observations and caveats: Patients with persistent Graves' had lower TCR diversity than newly diagnosed patients. Among persistent patients, a larger number of public clonotypes were shared (roughly 2,900) than among newly diagnosed patients (about 970).

Regarding time point: persistent/refractory GD, antithyroid drugs over 5 years with positive TRAb. RNA isolated from PBMCs was used to make the TCR library. Each of the patients was recruited from an endocrinology department situated in Xi'an, China. As for this clonotype: Its antigen is unidentified. A read error may explain this, as a much larger clone is one base away.

Sample: peripheral blood mononuclear cells (PBMCs), taken when the disease was refractory, from a patient treated with antithyroid drugs. The receptor was isolated from a female donor with Graves disease. This chain links TRBV28 with TRBJ2-2, with 10 positions matching TRBD1. The CDR3 DNA follows: TGTGCCTGCAGCCAAAACACGGGACAGGGGATTGGCACCGGGGAGCTGTTTTTT. Amino acids: CACSQNTGQGIGTGELFF.